This T cell receptor beta chain was obtained from a study of blood T cells in healthy people across ages. This clonotype was picked up one time. Its target is unknown. Study results and limitations: Roughly linear age-related decline in beta diversity appeared, significant by age around 36. Because donor CMV status was unknown, expanded clonotype changes were possibly confounded.

PCR was performed a second time for about 7 to 12 cycles using a sample-barcoded 5' primer and a J-beta primer mix. TCRdb reprocessed the 5' RACE reads with MiXCR, giving one entry per CDR3 protein. The sample contains about 1,400,000 distinct CDR3 sequences, roughly 60% of which appear only once. CDR3 length: 15 residues. Trimming pared 0 bases from V and 0 bases from J, leaving 7 bases between. The V gene's germline CDR1 is KGHSY and CDR2 FQNENV. This clonotype was obtained from a young man in good health. The sample was blood. This chain connects TRBV16 to TRBJ2-3; D ambiguous. CDR3 nucleotides: TGTGCCAGCAGCCAATCGGTGGTCAGCACAGATACGCAGTATTTT. Protein sequence: CASSQSVVSTDTQYF. Using reference TRBV16 and TRBJ2-3 for the parts outside the CDR3, the full variable domain is GEEVAQTPKHLVRGEGQKAKLYCAPIKGHSYVFWYQQVLKNEFKFLISFQNENVFDETGMPKERFSAKCLPNSPCSLEIQATKLEDSAVYFCASSQSVVSTDTQYFGPGTRLTVL.